The rows below give T cell receptor beta chains drawn from one sample of a study of response to subunit inactivated influenza vaccine. TCRdb itself ran the RT-PCR reads through MiXCR, one entry per CDR3 protein. The table has about 570,000 distinct CDR3 sequences, around 10% seen once. These records were also assigned to another study, of T cells expressing NK-cell markers.

The sample consisted of PBMCs from blood, taken on the day of vaccination. Receptor source: a man in his forties or fifties who received an inactivated influenza vaccine. The CDR3 runs from the conserved cysteine through the conserved F or W. A D gene is named only where the DNA matches it firmly. Only some rows state a clone size, as once, few, many or a class for expanded clones.

j_call: TRBJ1-5; d_call: NA; clone_size: NA; v_call: TRBV24-1; cdr3_length: 16; cdr3_aa: CATSESAPLGNQPQHF; cdr3_nt: TGTGCCACCAGTGAAAGCGCCCCACTGGGCAATCAGCCCCAGCATTTT
j_call: TRBJ2-3; d_call: TRBD2; clone_size: few; v_call: TRBV6-6; cdr3_length: 13; cdr3_aa: CASQAGGADTQYF; cdr3_nt: TGTGCCAGTCAAGCGGGGGGCGCAGATACGCAGTATTTT
j_call: TRBJ2-5; d_call: NA; clone_size: NA; v_call: TRBV4-2; cdr3_length: 16; cdr3_aa: CASSQDAFGGQETQYF; cdr3_nt: TGTGCCAGCAGCCAAGATGCCTTCGGCGGACAAGAGACCCAGTACTTC
j_call: TRBJ2-3; d_call: NA; clone_size: many; v_call: TRBV28; cdr3_length: 15; cdr3_aa: CASSFGGEAADTQYF; cdr3_nt: TGTGCCAGCAGTTTCGGGGGCGAGGCTGCAGATACGCAGTATTTT
j_call: TRBJ1-1; d_call: NA; clone_size: NA; v_call: TRBV12-3/TRBV12-4; cdr3_length: 13; cdr3_aa: CASSLNPHDTAFF; cdr3_nt: TGTGCCAGCAGTTTAAACCCTCACGACACAGCTTTCTTT
j_call: TRBJ2-1; d_call: NA; clone_size: few; v_call: TRBV29-1; cdr3_length: 13; cdr3_aa: CSVEDLDYNEQFF; cdr3_nt: TGCAGCGTTGAAGACCTCGACTACAATGAGCAGTTCTTC
j_call: TRBJ1-1; d_call: NA; clone_size: few; v_call: TRBV20-1; cdr3_length: 13; cdr3_aa: CSASDLLWTEAFF; cdr3_nt: TGCAGTGCTAGCGACCTTCTTTGGACTGAAGCTTTCTTT
j_call: TRBJ2-7; d_call: NA; clone_size: few; v_call: TRBV29-1; cdr3_length: 12; cdr3_aa: CSAGRSYYEQYF; cdr3_nt: TGCAGCGCCGGTCGCTCTTACTACGAGCAGTACTTC
j_call: TRBJ2-4; d_call: TRBD2; clone_size: few; v_call: TRBV4-1; cdr3_length: 14; cdr3_aa: CASSQDRGRDIQYF; cdr3_nt: TGCGCCAGCAGCCAAGATCGGGGGAGGGACATTCAGTACTTC
j_call: TRBJ2-7; d_call: NA; clone_size: NA; v_call: TRBV7-8; cdr3_length: 13; cdr3_aa: CASSSSRVYEQYF; cdr3_nt: TGTGCCAGCAGCTCATCGCGGGTCTACGAGCAGTACTTC
j_call: TRBJ2-2; d_call: TRBD2; clone_size: NA; v_call: TRBV5-5; cdr3_length: 16; cdr3_aa: CASSRPGLEERGELFF; cdr3_nt: TGTGCCAGCAGCCGTCCGGGACTAGAGGAGAGGGGGGAGCTGTTTTTT
j_call: TRBJ2-2; d_call: TRBD1; clone_size: NA; v_call: TRBV29-1; cdr3_length: 14; cdr3_aa: CSVQKQGAIGELFF; cdr3_nt: TGCAGCGTACAAAAACAGGGGGCGATCGGGGAGCTGTTTTTT
j_call: TRBJ1-6; d_call: NA; clone_size: NA; v_call: TRBV7-3; cdr3_length: 13; cdr3_aa: CASSLSMNSPLHF; cdr3_nt: TGTGCCAGCAGCTTATCGATGAATTCACCCCTCCACTTT
j_call: TRBJ2-5; d_call: NA; clone_size: NA; v_call: TRBV6-2/TRBV6-3; cdr3_length: 17; cdr3_aa: CASSYSFGVSIQETQYF; cdr3_nt: TGTGCCAGCAGTTACTCGTTCGGGGTGTCAATCCAAGAGACCCAGTACTTC
j_call: TRBJ2-7; d_call: NA; clone_size: many; v_call: TRBV7-9; cdr3_length: 14; cdr3_aa: CASSLSGAPYEQYF; cdr3_nt: TGTGCCAGCAGCTTATCCGGGGCCCCCTACGAGCAGTACTTC
j_call: TRBJ2-5; d_call: NA; clone_size: NA; v_call: TRBV7-7; cdr3_length: 17; cdr3_aa: CASSYGRGGTTRETQYF; cdr3_nt: TGTGCCAGCAGCTACGGTCGCGGCGGGACGACGAGGGAGACCCAGTACTTC
j_call: TRBJ2-2; d_call: TRBD1; clone_size: NA; v_call: TRBV11-1; cdr3_length: 19; cdr3_aa: CASSLGSGQGVLNTGELFF; cdr3_nt: TGTGCCAGCAGCTTAGGCTCCGGACAGGGGGTTTTGAACACCGGGGAGCTGTTTTTT
j_call: TRBJ2-1; d_call: TRBD2; clone_size: NA; v_call: TRBV15; cdr3_length: 17; cdr3_aa: CATSSGTSGYSYNEQFF; cdr3_nt: TGTGCCACCAGCAGTGGGACTAGCGGGTACTCCTACAATGAGCAGTTCTTC
j_call: TRBJ2-1; d_call: TRBD1; clone_size: few; v_call: TRBV7-2; cdr3_length: 14; cdr3_aa: CASSLDRVWGEQFF; cdr3_nt: TGTGCCAGCAGTCTGGACAGGGTGTGGGGTGAGCAGTTCTTC
j_call: TRBJ2-1; d_call: TRBD2; clone_size: NA; v_call: TRBV13; cdr3_length: 15; cdr3_aa: CASSQAGLGYNEQFF; cdr3_nt: TGTGCCAGCAGCCAGGCGGGACTAGGCTACAATGAGCAGTTCTTC
j_call: TRBJ2-3; d_call: NA; clone_size: NA; v_call: TRBV28; cdr3_length: 16; cdr3_aa: CASSFVSWRGTDTQYF; cdr3_nt: TGTGCCAGCAGTTTCGTAAGTTGGCGTGGCACAGATACGCAGTATTTT
j_call: TRBJ2-3; d_call: TRBD2; clone_size: few; v_call: TRBV28; cdr3_length: 14; cdr3_aa: CASSSLAGDDTQYF; cdr3_nt: TGTGCCAGCAGTTCCCTAGCGGGAGATGATACGCAGTATTTT
j_call: TRBJ1-1; d_call: NA; clone_size: many; v_call: TRBV5-1; cdr3_length: 14; cdr3_aa: CASSLGGESTEAFF; cdr3_nt: TGCGCCAGCAGCTTGGGTGGTGAAAGCACTGAAGCTTTCTTT